The 21 T cell receptor beta chains reported below all come from one sample, sequenced in a study of PD-L1 blockade in urothelial cancer. The data were produced by immunoSEQ multiplex PCR, yet TCRdb's version contains in-frame clones alone and is incomplete. The table shows about 120,000 clones, with 80% to 90% occurring only once. Time point indicated: peripheral blood 6 weeks after treatment start. This sample comprised PBMCs, obtained around atezolizumab (anti-PD-L1) treatment. Receptor source: a man aged 60 to 69 with urothelial cancer.

The J gene is TRBJ2-2, the V gene TRBV11-3; D is perhaps TRBD2 (6 bases). Trimming cost V 11 bases and J 4 bases, with 11 bases left between them. The CDR3 is made up of 12 amino acids. Germline V gene sequence: CDR1 SGHNT, CDR2 YENEEA. CDR3 loop: CALLGGTGELFF. Written as DNA, the CDR3 is TGTGCCCTTCTCGGGGGCACCGGGGAGCTGTTTTTT.

The sample holds one count of this clone. The rearrangement uses TRBV28 and TRBJ1-1, with D unresolved. The CDR3 extends over 14 amino acids. In germline, CDR1 is MDHEN, CDR2 SYDVKM. Trimming left V 2 bases short and J 5 bases short, with 12 bases between. Here the CDR3 DNA reads TGTGCCAGCAGTTTAGCGAGTCAGGAAACTGAAGCTTTCTTT. Protein product: CASSLASQETEAFF.

The V and J genes are TRBV6-6 and TRBJ1-1, with D perhaps TRBD1 (6 bases). V lost 5 bases and J lost 6, with 13 bases in between. The length of the CDR3 is 13 residues. Germline CDR1 MNHNY, CDR2 SVGAGI (reference sequence). The CDR3 DNA is TGTGCCAGCAGTACTCGACAGGACTCTGAAGCTTTCTTT. Amino acids: CASSTRQDSEAFF.

The chain's CDR3 is CASSQLTRNLAYNEQFF. CDR3 nucleotide sequence: TGTGCCAGCAGTCAATTAACGCGGAACCTGGCCTACAATGAGCAGTTCTTC. This chain connects TRBV2 to TRBJ2-1; D remains unclear. Germline loops: CDR1 SNHLY, CDR2 FYNNEI. The germline V and J ends were trimmed by 5 bases and 2 bases, with 19 bases remaining between them. The CDR3 runs 17 residues.

The chain couples TRBV7-3 to TRBJ2-2; 7 bases are shared with TRBD2. V lost 4 bases and J lost 7; bases outside the gene matches: 12. Germline CDR1 SGHTA, CDR2 FQGTGA. This CDR3 is built from 16 residues. Here the CDR3 reads CASSWQGRGNFGELFF. The CDR3 DNA reads as TGTGCCAGCAGCTGGCAAGGGCGGGGGAACTTCGGGGAGCTGTTTTTT.

This chain links TRBV29-1 with TRBJ1-6; D remains ambiguous. Trimming removed 8 bases from V and 10 bases from J, with 15 bases in between. Germline V CDR1 and CDR2: SQVTM, ANQGSEA. The CDR3 has 12 amino acids. CDR3: CSPPGQFSPLHF. The CDR3 region has the DNA TGCAGCCCCCCTGGCCAATTCTCACCCCTCCACTTT.

V is TRBV19 and J is TRBJ2-7, with 9 bases aligning to TRBD1. The CDR3 consists of 15 residues. Germline V gene data show CDR1 as LNHDA and CDR2 as SQIVND (reference sequence). V shed 5 bases, J shed 2 bases, and the junction held 7 bases outside the gene matches. The CDR3 here is CASSAGGTGPYEQYF. In nucleotides, the CDR3 is TGTGCCAGTAGTGCCGGCGGGACAGGGCCCTACGAGCAGTACTTC.

The V call is TRBV21-1, the J call TRBJ2-2; the table calls TRBD2, which could not be checked here. TRBV21-1 has pseudogene status. This CDR3 is 20 amino acids long. Here the CDR3 reads CASSKVGLAGDATDTGELFF. For the CDR3, the DNA is TGTGCCAGCAGCAAAGTTGGACTAGCGGGAGACGCGACGGACACCGGGGAGCTGTTTTTT.

This chain uses TRBV7-2 with TRBJ2-5; TRBD2 matches 8 bases. Germline V CDR1 and CDR2: SGHTA, FQGNSA. The V gene end was trimmed by 1 base and the J gene end by 5 bases; junction bases not matched to a gene: 3. The CDR3 length is 14 residues. In DNA, the CDR3 is TGTGCCAGCAGCTTAGATCGCGGGAGGGAGACCCAGTACTTC. It is translated as CASSLDRGRETQYF.

This chain connects TRBV7-3 to TRBJ2-3; 7 positions agree with TRBD1. V lost 5 bases, J lost 6 bases, and 5 bases stayed unmatched. CDR1 is SGHTA, CDR2 FQGTGA, per germline. The CDR3 is made up of 13 amino acids. CDR3 coding DNA: TGTGCCAGCAGCCCCACAGGGGCCGATACGCAGTATTTT. It encodes CASSPTGADTQYF.

This chain uses TRBV6-5 with TRBJ2-7, with TRBD1 as a possible D gene (6 bases). The V end was cut by 4 bases, the J end by 4 bases, with 8 bases between. The CDR3 consists of 12 residues. Germline V lookup: CDR1 MNHEY, CDR2 SVGAGI. This chain's CDR3 is CASSSQGYEQYF. For the CDR3, the DNA is TGTGCCAGCAGTTCCCAGGGGTACGAGCAGTACTTC.

This chain connects TRBV7-2 to TRBJ2-3; D might be TRBD1 (6 bases). Trimming pared 3 bases from V and 2 bases from J, leaving 9 bases between. Germline loops: CDR1 SGHTA, CDR2 FQGNSA. The CDR3 sequence is 14 residues long. Here the CDR3 reads CASSFGQNTDTQYF. The CDR3 DNA reads TGTGCCAGCAGCTTTGGACAGAACACAGATACGCAGTATTTT.

The genes are TRBV28 and TRBJ1-2; TRBD1 agrees at 12 bases. Germline V gene lookup returns CDR1 MDHEN and CDR2 SYDVKM. The J segment lost 8 bases and the V segment lost 11 bases, leaving 12 bases of the junction unmatched. The CDR3 totals 14 residues. CDR3 nucleotides: TGTGCCGGTAAGCCCGGGACAGGGGGCGGAGGCTACACCTTC. As protein: CAGKPGTGGGGYTF.

In this sample, this clone turned up a few times. V is TRBV29-1 and J is TRBJ2-3, with 9 bases matching TRBD2. The CDR3 spans 15 residues. Germline V CDR1 and CDR2: SQVTM, ANQGSEA. The junction had 8 bases not matched to a gene; V was cut back by 4 bases and J by 3 bases. CDR3 sequence reads: CSVGGRARGTDTQYF. The DNA for the CDR3 is TGCAGCGTTGGCGGGAGGGCGAGAGGGACAGATACGCAGTATTTT.

This chain joins TRBV18 and TRBJ1-5, with D maybe TRBD1 (5 bases). The germline V gene encodes CDR1 KGHSH and CDR2 LQKENI. V lost 5 bases, J lost 4 bases, and 15 bases lay in between. The length of the CDR3 is 15 residues. In nucleotides, the CDR3 is TGTGCCAGCTCAGCCACTTCGGGGGGTAATCAGCCCCAGCATTTT. This gives the protein CASSATSGGNQPQHF.

The V gene is TRBV6-5, the J gene TRBJ1-5, with D possibly being TRBD1 (6 bases). The germline V gene encodes CDR1 MNHEY and CDR2 SVGAGI. V was trimmed by 6 bases and J by 6 bases, leaving 15 bases between them. The CDR3 has 14 residues. The CDR3 reads CASSTGGASQPQHF. In nucleotides, the CDR3 is TGTGCCAGCAGCACTGGGGGGGCGAGTCAGCCCCAGCATTTT.

This clone was counted only a few times. This chain connects TRBV6-5 to TRBJ2-5; no clear D. In germline, CDR1 is MNHEY, CDR2 SVGAGI. The germline V and J ends were trimmed by 7 bases and 0 bases, with 9 bases remaining between them. The CDR3 extends over 13 amino acids. For the CDR3, the DNA is TGTGCCAGCAAGATCGACAACCAAGAGACCCAGTACTTC. The encoded protein is CASKIDNQETQYF.

The CDR3 spells CASSYSSRGRQPQHF. CDR3 DNA: TGTGCCAGCAGTTACTCGAGCAGGGGGAGGCAGCCCCAGCATTTT. This sequence joins TRBV6-5 and TRBJ1-5; TRBD1 agrees at 7 bases. CDR3 size: 15 residues. CDR1 MNHEY and CDR2 SVGAGI come from the germline V gene. V trimming: 0 bases; J trimming: 7 bases; junction bases outside the gene matches: 6.

The genes are TRBV5-1 and TRBJ2-7; 9 bases line up with TRBD2. The CDR3 covers 17 residues. The V gene end was trimmed by 0 bases and the J gene end by 2 bases; junction bases not matched to a gene: 9. Germline V gene data show CDR1 as SGHRS and CDR2 as YFSETQ. CDR3 nucleotide sequence: TGCGCCAGCAGCTTGGGAATAGCGGGGGCCCAAACCTACGAGCAGTACTTC. Translated, it gives CASSLGIAGAQTYEQYF.

This chain connects TRBV6-1 to TRBJ2-3; 9 bases align to TRBD1. Germline assignment: CDR1 MNHNS and CDR2 SASEGT. The CDR3 spans 15 residues. Trimming removed 5 bases from V and 6 bases from J; junction bases left unmatched: 9. CDR3 amino acids: CASSLGTGSADTQYF. CDR3 nucleotide sequence: TGTGCCAGCAGTCTCGGGACAGGGTCCGCGGATACGCAGTATTTT.

The chain has TRBV28 and TRBJ1-5; 10 bases fit TRBD1. Germline CDR1 and CDR2: MDHEN and SYDVKM. The CDR3 extends over 15 amino acids. Germline trimming cut 7 bases from V and 7 bases from J; bases unmatched to any gene: 10. The CDR3 spells CASILGQGTGQPQHF. The CDR3 bases are TGTGCCAGCATCTTGGGACAGGGGACGGGGCAGCCCCAGCATTTT.